This TCR beta chain was recovered during a study of T cells in Graves' hyperthyroidism and ophthalmopathy. Overall study context: Blood was drawn when the patient was first diagnosed and still untreated.

TCR beta CDR3 region amplification was performed from RNA transcripts. The study used the HTBI primer set for a first-round RT-PCR of the TCR CDR3. TCRdb ran MiXCR on the multiplex PCR reads and lists one entry per CDR3 protein. The sample holds about 250,000 distinct CDR3 sequences, more than 20% seen once. This clonotype came up a few times. The junction departs from the called germline gene at one end, perhaps through a read error. This CDR3 contains 15 residues. Looked up from germline, CDR1 is MNHNS and CDR2 is SASEGT. A Clinical Activity Score of at least 3, a NOSPECS grade of at least 4 and a duration under 3 months were recorded in the ophthalmopathy patients.

The rearrangement uses TRBV6-1 and TRBJ1-2; 9 nucleotides line up with TRBD1. This receptor was taken from a woman aged 35 to 49 with Graves' ophthalmopathy. Sequencing was carried out using blood. The CDR3 nucleotides read TGTGCCAGCAGTGGTGGACAGGGGACTAACTATGGCCACACCTTC. Translated: CASSGGQGTNYGHTF.